The 16 T cell receptor beta chains listed next were all sequenced from one sample in a study of CXCR3-negative and CXCR3-positive naive CD8 T cells. 5' RACE with UMI labels generated the TRB cDNA libraries. TCRdb reprocessed the 5' RACE reads, with one entry per CDR3 protein and no DNA. Its table lists 55,000 to 70,000 distinct CDR3 sequences. The specimen was memory CD8+ T cells from blood. These receptors all come from a human donor in good health. Some clones in this sample may be carry-over from other donors' samples.

The chain recombines TRBV29-1 with TRBJ2-7; there is no DNA to check the TCRdb D call of TRBD1. The germline CDR1 and CDR2 sequences are SQVTM and ANQGSEA. The CDR3 runs to 13 residues. The CDR3 sequence is CSVPRDNSYEQYF.

The chain joins TRBV29-1 to TRBJ2-1; no DNA is available, so the TRBD2 call from TCRdb remains unchecked. From germline, CDR1 is SQVTM and CDR2 ANQGSEA. This CDR3 has 17 residues. CDR3 amino acids: CSVEGGKSGTSYDEQFF.

The J gene is TRBJ2-1, the V gene TRBV7-3; the D call from TCRdb, TRBD1, cannot be confirmed without DNA. The CDR3 is made up of 13 amino acids. Germline CDR1 SGHTA, CDR2 FQGTGA. CDR3 sequence reads: CASSSGGGNEQFF.

This chain joins TRBV29-1 and TRBJ1-1; TCRdb proposes TRBD1, but this gene call is untestable without DNA. The CDR3 consists of 16 residues. Germline V gene lookup returns CDR1 SQVTM and CDR2 ANQGSEA. CDR3 protein: CSVVVTGGFENTEAFF.

This chain uses TRBV6-2 or TRBV6-3 with TRBJ1-1. The CDR3 is 11 amino acids. Germline V gene sequence: CDR1 MNHEY, CDR2 SVGEGT. CDR3 region: CASSYGREAFF.

This chain connects TRBV19 to TRBJ1-6. The germline V gene encodes CDR1 LNHDA and CDR2 SQIVND (reference sequence). The CDR3 is 14 amino acids. The CDR3 spells CASRPRRTYSPLHF.

The chain links TRBV28 to TRBJ2-7; TCRdb reports TRBD1, a call that lacks DNA to check it against. CDR1 and CDR2 from the germline V gene are MDHEN and SYDVKM. There are 14 residues in the CDR3. CDR3 residues: CASSSPLTEYEQYF.

The genes are TRBV10-3 and TRBJ2-7; TCRdb's D call, TRBD2, is unchecked because there is no DNA. Germline values: CDR1 ENHRY, CDR2 SYGVKD. The CDR3 is 14 residues long. CDR3 amino acids: CAISDGGIDYEQYF.

J is TRBJ2-5 and V is TRBV20-1. CDR3 length: 13 residues. Germline CDR1 and CDR2: DFQATT and SNEGSKA (reference sequence). CDR3 protein: CSTKPRVYETQYF.

The chain recombines TRBV13 with TRBJ2-7; lacking DNA, the TRBD1 call made by TCRdb goes unchecked. CDR1 is PRHDT, CDR2 FYEKMQ, per germline (reference sequence). The CDR3 consists of 17 residues. This CDR3 is CASSHSSGGDRGYEQYF.

This chain links TRBV6-4 with TRBJ2-5; the TCRdb D gene call, TRBD1, has no DNA to confirm it. The CDR3 contains 14 residues. CDR1 and CDR2 (germline): MRHNA, SNTAGT. CDR3 region: CASSEHPGQETQYF.

The CDR3 region is CASSPGPTTQYF. V and J are TRBV5-6 and TRBJ2-5; the D call of TRBD1 rests on TCRdb alone, since no DNA is present to check it. The germline CDR1 and CDR2 sequences are SGHDT and YYEEEE. This CDR3 is built from 12 residues.

The rearrangement links TRBV28 to TRBJ1-4. Per the germline V gene, CDR1 is MDHEN and CDR2 is SYDVKM. The CDR3 has 14 residues. The CDR3 reads CASTPLGEEKKLFF. The full variable domain, with the rest looked up from reference TRBV28 and TRBJ1-4, is DVKVTQSSRYLVKRTGEKVFLECVQDMDHENMFWYRQDPGLGLRLIYFSYDVKMKEKGDIPEGYSVSREKKERFSLILESASTNQTSMYLCASTPLGEEKKLFFGSGTQLSVL.

CDR3 residues: CASSLSQGLDTEAFF. This rearrangement joins TRBV11-2 to TRBJ1-1; TCRdb outputs TRBD1, but without DNA this stays unchecked. The germline gives CDR1 SGHAT, CDR2 FQNNGV. The CDR3 loop spans 15 amino acids.

The rearrangement links TRBV29-1 to TRBJ2-5. CDR3 length: 16 amino acids. CDR1 is SQVTM and CDR2 is ANQGSEA in the germline V gene. CDR3 in amino acids: CSVVYEKMSYQETQYF.

The rearrangement uses TRBV7-9 and TRBJ2-7; with no DNA, the TCRdb D assignment of TRBD1 cannot be verified. CDR1 SEHNR and CDR2 FQNEAQ come from the germline V gene (reference sequence). This CDR3 contains 14 residues. CDR3: CASSWTGEAYEQYF.